Listed below are T cell receptor beta chains from one sample, sequenced in a study of shared clonotypes between healthy human individuals. TCRdb's table, derived via immunoSEQ multiplex PCR, lists solely in-frame clones and lacks some. Found here are some 2,500,000 clones, around 92% of them singletons; the top ten hold about 0.41%. Sample: naive CD4+ T cells from PBMCs. These receptors were obtained from a man between 18 and 35 years old in good health. Some clones in this sample may be carry-over from other donors' samples. The CDR3 runs from the conserved cysteine through the conserved F or W. Fields, in order: J gene, V gene, D gene, clone size, CDR3 DNA, CDR3 protein. D genes are given only for firm matches. Not every row has a clone size; where given, it reads once, few, many or a size class.

j_call: TRBJ1-5; v_call: TRBV2; d_call: -; clone_size: -; cdr3_nt: TGTGCCAGCAACCAGAATGGGGCAGCTCTTAATCAGCCCCAGCATTTT; cdr3_aa: CASNQNGAALNQPQHF
j_call: TRBJ1-5; v_call: TRBV7-8; d_call: TRBD1; clone_size: -; cdr3_nt: TGTGCCAGCAGCTTGGGGACAGGGGGCGGTCAGCCCCAGCATTTT; cdr3_aa: CASSLGTGGGQPQHF
j_call: TRBJ2-5; v_call: TRBV19; d_call: -; clone_size: -; cdr3_nt: TGTGCCAGTAGTATGAGCGGTCAGACCCAGTACTTC; cdr3_aa: CASSMSGQTQYF
j_call: TRBJ2-7; v_call: TRBV18; d_call: -; clone_size: -; cdr3_nt: TGTGCCAGCTCAGCTTACCTGACGGATTCCTACGAGCAGTACTTC; cdr3_aa: CASSAYLTDSYEQYF
j_call: TRBJ2-5; v_call: TRBV4-1; d_call: -; clone_size: few; cdr3_nt: TGCGCCAGCAGCCAAGATTGGCCGGCCCAGTACTTC; cdr3_aa: CASSQDWPAQYF
j_call: TRBJ2-7; v_call: TRBV5-1; d_call: -; clone_size: -; cdr3_nt: TGCGCCAGCGCATCCGGATCGGGCTCTACGGGCGAGCAGTACTTC; cdr3_aa: CASASGSGSTGEQYF
j_call: TRBJ2-5; v_call: TRBV5-6; d_call: -; clone_size: -; cdr3_nt: TGTGCCAGCAGCTTGGTGGCCGGAGCTGGGTGGGAGACCCAGTACTTC; cdr3_aa: CASSLVAGAGWETQYF
j_call: TRBJ2-2; v_call: TRBV15; d_call: TRBD2; clone_size: -; cdr3_nt: TGTGCCACCAGCAGAGGGGGCGGGAGTAGCACCGGGGAGCTGTTTTTT; cdr3_aa: CATSRGGGSSTGELFF
j_call: TRBJ2-1; v_call: TRBV9; d_call: TRBD2; clone_size: -; cdr3_nt: TGTGCCAGCAGCGAAAGCGGGGACCCCTACAATGAGCAGTTCTTC; cdr3_aa: CASSESGDPYNEQFF
j_call: TRBJ2-3; v_call: TRBV9; d_call: -; clone_size: -; cdr3_nt: TGTGCCAGCAGTTCCCAGCACATGGATACGCAGTATTTT; cdr3_aa: CASSSQHMDTQYF
j_call: TRBJ2-7; v_call: TRBV5-6; d_call: TRBD2; clone_size: -; cdr3_nt: TGTGCCAGCAGCCGGGGAGGGGCCCCCGACGAGCAGTACTTC; cdr3_aa: CASSRGGAPDEQYF
j_call: TRBJ1-6; v_call: TRBV30; d_call: -; clone_size: -; cdr3_nt: TGTGCCACGACAGTAAGCTCCTATAATTCACCCCTCCACTTT; cdr3_aa: CATTVSSYNSPLHF
j_call: TRBJ1-2; v_call: TRBV6-5; d_call: -; clone_size: once; cdr3_nt: TGTGCCAGCAGTTACTACAGGGACTCGAATGGCTACACCTTC; cdr3_aa: CASSYYRDSNGYTF
j_call: TRBJ2-1; v_call: TRBV4-2; d_call: TRBD2; clone_size: -; cdr3_nt: TGTGCCAGCAGCCAACCGGGACTAAGAACATACAATGAGCAGTTCTTC; cdr3_aa: CASSQPGLRTYNEQFF
j_call: TRBJ2-2; v_call: TRBV7-9; d_call: -; clone_size: -; cdr3_nt: TGTGCCAGCAGCTTAGCGCTAGGCACCGGGGAGCTGTTTTTT; cdr3_aa: CASSLALGTGELFF
j_call: TRBJ1-5; v_call: TRBV7-8; d_call: TRBD1; clone_size: -; cdr3_nt: TGTGCCAGCAGCCGGGACAGGGTTCGGAGCAATCAGCCCCAGCATTTT; cdr3_aa: CASSRDRVRSNQPQHF
j_call: TRBJ1-2; v_call: TRBV6-6; d_call: -; clone_size: -; cdr3_nt: TGTGCCAGCAGGACAGACTCTAACTATGGCTACACCTTC; cdr3_aa: CASRTDSNYGYTF
j_call: TRBJ2-7; v_call: TRBV25-1; d_call: -; clone_size: -; cdr3_nt: TGTGCCAGCAGTGTCTCAGGGGTGAGTGACGAGCAGTACTTC; cdr3_aa: CASSVSGVSDEQYF
j_call: TRBJ1-2; v_call: TRBV6-1; d_call: TRBD1; clone_size: once; cdr3_nt: TGTGCCAGCAGGGAAGGGACAGGGGGAGGCTATGGCTACACCTTC; cdr3_aa: CASREGTGGGYGYTF
j_call: TRBJ2-3; v_call: TRBV7-9; d_call: -; clone_size: -; cdr3_nt: TGTGCCAGCAGCCGCGACACAGATACGCAGTATTTT; cdr3_aa: CASSRDTDTQYF
j_call: TRBJ2-5; v_call: TRBV5-1; d_call: TRBD2; clone_size: -; cdr3_nt: TGCGCCAGCAGCCCGGGGACTAGCGGGTTCGGAGAGACCCAGTACTTC; cdr3_aa: CASSPGTSGFGETQYF
j_call: TRBJ1-1; v_call: TRBV7-8; d_call: -; clone_size: -; cdr3_nt: TGTGCCAGCAGCTTAGCTCGGGGAAGGTTTACTGAAGCTTTCTTT; cdr3_aa: CASSLARGRFTEAFF
j_call: TRBJ1-2; v_call: TRBV6-5; d_call: -; clone_size: few; cdr3_nt: TGTGCCAGCAGTTACGATGATCAGGGAGCGGGTGGCTACACCTTC; cdr3_aa: CASSYDDQGAGGYTF
j_call: TRBJ2-2; v_call: TRBV28; d_call: -; clone_size: -; cdr3_nt: TGTGCCAGCAGTTTGCAGGGTCGGTCCGGGGAGCTGTTTTTT; cdr3_aa: CASSLQGRSGELFF
j_call: TRBJ2-7; v_call: TRBV5-1; d_call: TRBD2; clone_size: -; cdr3_nt: TGCGCCAGCAGCTTGGGGGCTAGCGGATCCTACGAGCAGTACTTC; cdr3_aa: CASSLGASGSYEQYF
j_call: TRBJ1-4; v_call: TRBV5-1; d_call: TRBD1; clone_size: -; cdr3_nt: TGCGCCAGCAGCTTGGGACAGGGAAGTGCTGAAAAACTGTTTTTT; cdr3_aa: CASSLGQGSAEKLFF
j_call: TRBJ2-1; v_call: TRBV10-2; d_call: -; clone_size: -; cdr3_nt: TGCGCCAGCACCGTAGCGAATGAGCAGTTCTTC; cdr3_aa: CASTVANEQFF
j_call: TRBJ2-5; v_call: TRBV11-2; d_call: TRBD2; clone_size: -; cdr3_nt: TGTGCCAGCAGCTTTGGTATGACTAGCGGGAGGGGGTACCAAGAGACCCAGTACTTC; cdr3_aa: CASSFGMTSGRGYQETQYF
j_call: TRBJ2-3; v_call: TRBV29-1; d_call: TRBD1; clone_size: -; cdr3_nt: TGCAGTGCCAGGGGGTCCTCAGATACGCAGTATTTT; cdr3_aa: CSARGSSDTQYF
j_call: TRBJ1-5; v_call: TRBV6-5; d_call: -; clone_size: -; cdr3_nt: TGTGCCAGCAGTGACGGGCCTCTCTTGCATTTT; cdr3_aa: CASSDGPLLHF
j_call: TRBJ2-7; v_call: TRBV6-5; d_call: -; clone_size: -; cdr3_nt: TGTGCCAGCAGCCGCCGTAACCCCTACGAGCAGTACTTC; cdr3_aa: CASSRRNPYEQYF
j_call: TRBJ2-7; v_call: TRBV21-1; d_call: -; clone_size: -; cdr3_nt: TGTGCCAGCAGCACGGGACTAGCGTCTCGCTACGAGCAGTACTTC; cdr3_aa: CASSTGLASRYEQYF
j_call: TRBJ1-5; v_call: TRBV10-3; d_call: -; clone_size: -; cdr3_nt: TGTGCCATCAGTGACCACCGGGGGCTGGGCAATCAGCCCCAGCATTTT; cdr3_aa: CAISDHRGLGNQPQHF
j_call: TRBJ2-3; v_call: TRBV15; d_call: -; clone_size: -; cdr3_nt: TGTGCCACCAGCGGAGGAGGCACAGATACGCAGTATTTT; cdr3_aa: CATSGGGTDTQYF